The following is a T cell receptor (beta chain) sequence with its context. Here immunoSEQ multiplex PCR was the method, and the copy in TCRdb shows in-frame clones only, minus some. This sample has 140,000 or so clones, with approximately 88% found just once. The sample belongs to a study of control samples from healthy donors and cancer patients. Germline loops: CDR1 SGHAT, CDR2 FQDESV (reference sequence). The V gene end was trimmed by 5 bases and the J gene end by 1 base; junction bases not matched to a gene: 1. The CDR3 totals 13 residues. The sample was blood. The chain joins TRBV11-1 to TRBJ1-2, with 7 bases aligning to TRBD1. This TCR came from a man aged 25-45 years in good health. The chain's CDR3 is CASSGQDNYGYTF. The CDR3 DNA follows: TGTGCCAGCAGCGGACAGGATAACTATGGCTACACCTTC.